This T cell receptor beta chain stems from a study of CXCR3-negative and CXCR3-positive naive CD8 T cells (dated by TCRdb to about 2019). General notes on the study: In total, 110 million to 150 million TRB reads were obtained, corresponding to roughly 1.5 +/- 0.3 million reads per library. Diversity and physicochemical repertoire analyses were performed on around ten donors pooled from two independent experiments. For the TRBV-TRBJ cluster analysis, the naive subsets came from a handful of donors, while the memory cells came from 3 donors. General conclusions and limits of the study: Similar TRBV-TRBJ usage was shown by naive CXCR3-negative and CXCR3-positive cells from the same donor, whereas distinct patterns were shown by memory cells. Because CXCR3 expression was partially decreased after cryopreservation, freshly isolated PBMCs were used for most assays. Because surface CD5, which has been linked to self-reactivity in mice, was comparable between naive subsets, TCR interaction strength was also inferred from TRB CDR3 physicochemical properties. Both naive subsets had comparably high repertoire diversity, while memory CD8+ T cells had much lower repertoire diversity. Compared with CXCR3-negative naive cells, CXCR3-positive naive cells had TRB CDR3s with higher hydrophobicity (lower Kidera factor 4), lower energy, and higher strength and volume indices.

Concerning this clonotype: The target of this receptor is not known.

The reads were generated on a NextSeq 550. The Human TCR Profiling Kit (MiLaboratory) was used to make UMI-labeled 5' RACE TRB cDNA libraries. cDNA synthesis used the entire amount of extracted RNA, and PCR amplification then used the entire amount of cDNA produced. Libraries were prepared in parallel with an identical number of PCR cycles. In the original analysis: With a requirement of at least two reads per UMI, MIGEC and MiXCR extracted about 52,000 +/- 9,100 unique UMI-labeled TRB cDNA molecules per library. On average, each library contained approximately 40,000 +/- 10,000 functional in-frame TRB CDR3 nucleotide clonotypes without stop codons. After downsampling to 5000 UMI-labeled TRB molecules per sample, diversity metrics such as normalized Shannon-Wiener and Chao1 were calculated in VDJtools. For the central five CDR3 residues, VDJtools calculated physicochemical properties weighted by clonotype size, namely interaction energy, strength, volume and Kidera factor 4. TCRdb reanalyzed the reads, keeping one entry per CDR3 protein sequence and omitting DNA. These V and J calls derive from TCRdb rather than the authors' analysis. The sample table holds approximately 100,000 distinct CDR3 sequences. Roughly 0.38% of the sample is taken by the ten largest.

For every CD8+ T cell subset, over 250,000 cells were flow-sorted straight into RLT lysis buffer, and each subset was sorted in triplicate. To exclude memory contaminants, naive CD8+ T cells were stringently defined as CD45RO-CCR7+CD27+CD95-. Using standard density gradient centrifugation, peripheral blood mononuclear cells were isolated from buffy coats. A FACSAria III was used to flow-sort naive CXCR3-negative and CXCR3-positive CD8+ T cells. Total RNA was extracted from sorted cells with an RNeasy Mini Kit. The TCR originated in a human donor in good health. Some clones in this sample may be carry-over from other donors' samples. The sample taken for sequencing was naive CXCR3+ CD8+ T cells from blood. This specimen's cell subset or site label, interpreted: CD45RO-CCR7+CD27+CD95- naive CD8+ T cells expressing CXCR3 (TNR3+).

Here the CDR3 is given as CASSFGENTEAFF. The chain was built from TRBV7-9 and TRBJ1-1. CDR1 is given as SEHNR and CDR2 as FQNEAQ, both from the germline V gene (reference sequence). The CDR3 contains 13 residues, cysteine and phenylalanine counted. No DNA is given.